A single sample gave rise to the 10 T cell receptor beta chains below, sequenced in a study of metastatic and nonmetastatic thyroid tumors. Among the patients, none had received any treatment before thyroid surgery. Via MiXCR, TCRdb re-called the PCR reads. Here the sample spans under 25,000 clones, 27% being singletons. Sequenced sample: blood. These receptors were obtained from a female donor with papillary thyroid cancer or a benign thyroid nodule (not recorded which). Some clones in this sample may be carry-over from other donors' samples.

The table lists this clone with a few counts. The gene calls are TRBV2 and TRBJ2-1, with a weak D call TRBD2 (5 bases). CDR3 size: 15 residues. V was shortened by 6 bases and J by 7 bases, with 19 bases between the two germline ends. Germline V gene lookup returns CDR1 SNHLY and CDR2 FYNNEI. CDR3 DNA: TGTGCCAGCAGGCGATTAAGACTACGATGGAATGAGCAGTTCTTC. Its translation is CASRRLRLRWNEQFF.

This clone was counted only a few times. The chain uses TRBV7-2 and TRBJ2-5, with D perhaps matching TRBD2 (5 bases). The germline V gene encodes CDR1 SGHTA and CDR2 FQGNSA. The CDR3 extends over 10 amino acids. The CDR3 here is CSFGGETQYF. The CDR3 bases are TGTTCGTTCGGCGGGGAGACCCAGTACTTC. Combining the CDR3 with reference TRBV7-2 and TRBJ2-5 gives the whole variable domain GAGVSQSPSNKVTEKGKDVELRCDPISGHTALYWYRQSLGQGLEFLIYFQGNSAPDKSGLPSDRFSAERTGGSVSTLTIQRTQQEDSAVYLCSFGGETQYFGPGTRLLVL.

There are many counts of this clone. The rearrangement links TRBV9 to TRBJ1-6; D is undetermined. Germline CDR1 reads SGDLS; CDR2 reads YYNGEE. V lost 3 bases and J lost 2, with 12 bases in between. CDR3 length: 16 amino acids. CDR3 DNA: TGTGCCAGCAGCGAGAAGGGTGGCGCCTATAATTCACCCCTCCACTTT. Translation: CASSEKGGAYNSPLHF.

Many counts were recorded for this clone. Different DNA sequences within this sample yield the same CDR3. The V and J genes are TRBV29-1 and TRBJ1-1; unclear D gene. The germline V and J ends were trimmed by 4 bases and 1 base, with 4 bases remaining between them. CDR1 is SQVTM, CDR2 ANQGSEA, per germline. There are 11 residues in the CDR3. CDR3 DNA: TGCAGCGTTGCGGCGAACACTGAAGCTTTCTTT. Encoded protein: CSVAANTEAFF.

At least ten counts were recorded for this clone. The chain carries TRBV3-1 and TRBJ1-3, with TRBD1 as a possible D gene (6 bases). Deletions cut 0 bases from V and 5 bases from J, with 14 bases between. The CDR3 extends over 16 amino acids. Germline CDR1 and CDR2: LGHDT and YNNKEL (reference sequence). CDR3: CASSQDGVGQRNTIYF. The CDR3 nucleotides are TGTGCCAGCAGCCAAGACGGGGTCGGACAGAGAAACACCATATATTTT.

This clone was seen at least ten times. The rearrangement links TRBV2 to TRBJ2-1; D perhaps matches TRBD1 (5 bases). Germline V gene sequence: CDR1 SNHLY, CDR2 FYNNEI. Trimming pared 0 bases from V and 0 bases from J, leaving 9 bases between. The CDR3 length is 16 residues. The CDR3 reads CASSEAGQDSYNEQFF. Here the CDR3 DNA reads TGTGCCAGCAGTGAAGCGGGGCAGGACTCCTACAATGAGCAGTTCTTC.

There are many counts of this clone. The J gene is TRBJ2-3, the V gene TRBV3-1; 9 nucleotides agree with TRBD2. V dropped 6 bases and J dropped 2; count of bases not matched to a gene: 6. The CDR3 extends over 15 amino acids. Germline values: CDR1 LGHDT, CDR2 YNNKEL (reference sequence). The CDR3 spells CASRPSGNPTDTQYF. The CDR3 coding sequence is TGTGCCAGCAGGCCTAGCGGGAACCCCACAGATACGCAGTATTTT.

The table lists this clone with a few counts. One junction end disagrees with the germline gene, perhaps due to a read error. The chain employs TRBV12-3 or TRBV12-4 and TRBJ1-2; 10 bases are shared with TRBD1. The CDR3 is 15 amino acids. The CDR3 here is CATSPGQGANYGYTF. CDR3 nucleotides: TGTGCCACCAGTCCCGGACAGGGGGCTAACTATGGCTACACCTTC.

The rearrangement joins TRBV20-1 to TRBJ2-1; D is unresolved. Germline lookup yields CDR1 DFQATT and CDR2 SNEGSKA (reference sequence). V was shortened by 3 bases and J by 5 bases, with 20 bases between the two germline ends. The CDR3 has 16 amino acids. CDR3 protein: CSASSFIAELDNEQFF. The CDR3 DNA reads as TGCAGTGCTAGTTCGTTTATTGCGGAGCTAGACAATGAGCAGTTCTTC.

V usage is TRBV6-1 and J usage is TRBJ2-5; D might be TRBD1 or TRBD2, each matching 5 bases. The CDR3 covers 12 residues. Germline values: CDR1 MNHNS, CDR2 SASEGT. Trimming cost V 10 bases and J 5 bases, with 14 bases left between them. CDR3 region: CANSRWGETQYF. The CDR3 DNA reads TGTGCCAACAGCAGGTGGGGGGAGACCCAGTACTTC.